A selection of T cell receptor beta chains follows, all from one sample in a study of shared clonotypes between healthy human individuals. The repertoire was sequenced with immunoSEQ multiplex PCR; TCRdb's copy has only in-frame clones and lacks some. Of approximately 1.4 million clones in the sample, nearly 99% were seen once. Sequencing was carried out using naive CD4+ T cells sorted from blood. These receptors were taken from a man aged 25 to 40 in good health. CDR3s include the opening cysteine and the closing phenylalanine or tryptophan. Each record gives: V gene, J gene, clone size, D gene, CDR3 protein, CDR3 DNA. The D gene is left open where the match is weak. Some rows mark clone size as missing; the rest say once, few, many or name a class of expanded clone.

v_call: TRBV10-3; j_call: TRBJ1-1; clone_size: -; d_call: TRBD1; cdr3_aa: CAISRQGGNTEAFF; cdr3_nt: TGTGCCATCTCCCGACAGGGAGGGAACACTGAAGCTTTCTTT
v_call: TRBV7-8; j_call: TRBJ2-1; clone_size: -; d_call: -; cdr3_aa: CASSLAVFREVRSYNEQFF; cdr3_nt: TGTGCCAGCAGCTTAGCAGTATTCAGGGAGGTCCGGTCCTACAATGAGCAGTTCTTC
v_call: TRBV5-1; j_call: TRBJ2-3; clone_size: -; d_call: TRBD1; cdr3_aa: CASSLARGHGTDTQYF; cdr3_nt: TGCGCCAGCAGCTTGGCCAGGGGGCATGGCACAGATACGCAGTATTTT
v_call: TRBV6-5; j_call: TRBJ2-7; clone_size: once; d_call: -; cdr3_aa: CASSRTAPSYEQYF; cdr3_nt: TGTGCCAGCTCCCGGACCGCTCCTTCCTACGAGCAGTACTTC
v_call: TRBV10-3; j_call: TRBJ2-2; clone_size: -; d_call: TRBD2; cdr3_aa: CAISDPGRGDTGELFF; cdr3_nt: TGTGCCATCAGTGACCCGGGGAGGGGAGACACCGGGGAGCTGTTTTTT
v_call: TRBV30; j_call: TRBJ2-7; clone_size: -; d_call: TRBD1; cdr3_aa: CAWREQGAYEQYF; cdr3_nt: TGTGCCTGGAGAGAACAGGGGGCCTACGAGCAGTACTTC
v_call: TRBV5-6; j_call: TRBJ2-7; clone_size: -; d_call: -; cdr3_aa: CASSLGHEQYF; cdr3_nt: TGTGCCAGCAGCTTAGGGCACGAGCAGTACTTC
v_call: TRBV5-1; j_call: TRBJ2-7; clone_size: -; d_call: -; cdr3_aa: CASSSGPFYEQYF; cdr3_nt: TGCGCCAGCAGCTCGGGACCGTTCTACGAGCAGTACTTC
v_call: TRBV13; j_call: TRBJ1-1; clone_size: -; d_call: TRBD1; cdr3_aa: CASSLPGTGRAFF; cdr3_nt: TGTGCCAGCAGCTTGCCGGGGACAGGGCGAGCTTTCTTT
v_call: TRBV9; j_call: TRBJ2-2; clone_size: -; d_call: TRBD1; cdr3_aa: CASSVGPRGSGELFF; cdr3_nt: TGTGCCAGCAGCGTAGGGCCCAGGGGGTCCGGGGAGCTGTTTTTT
v_call: TRBV28; j_call: TRBJ2-2; clone_size: -; d_call: -; cdr3_aa: CASSLDTSFIAGELFF; cdr3_nt: TGTGCCAGCAGCCTAGACACCAGTTTTATTGCCGGGGAGCTGTTTTTT
v_call: TRBV19; j_call: TRBJ2-1; clone_size: -; d_call: -; cdr3_aa: CATRGASEQFF; cdr3_nt: TGTGCCACCCGGGGGGCGAGTGAGCAGTTCTTC
v_call: TRBV29-1; j_call: TRBJ1-5; clone_size: -; d_call: TRBD1; cdr3_aa: CSATGGAGQPQHF; cdr3_nt: TGCAGCGCTACAGGGGGCGCGGGTCAGCCCCAGCATTTT
v_call: TRBV7-6; j_call: TRBJ2-7; clone_size: -; d_call: -; cdr3_aa: CASSLVGLSYEQYF; cdr3_nt: TGTGCCAGCAGCTTAGTGGGGTTATCCTACGAGCAGTACTTC
v_call: TRBV5-1; j_call: TRBJ2-7; clone_size: -; d_call: -; cdr3_aa: CASSLVNAATSYEQYF; cdr3_nt: TGCGCCAGCAGCTTGGTAAATGCTGCGACGTCCTACGAGCAGTACTTC
v_call: TRBV9; j_call: TRBJ1-1; clone_size: -; d_call: -; cdr3_aa: CASSVRDQTLGNTEAFF; cdr3_nt: TGTGCCAGCAGCGTCAGGGACCAGACCTTGGGGAACACTGAAGCTTTCTTT
v_call: TRBV7-3; j_call: TRBJ1-1; clone_size: -; d_call: -; cdr3_aa: CASSEERRTEAFF; cdr3_nt: TGTGCCAGCAGCGAGGAAAGGCGCACTGAAGCTTTCTTT
v_call: TRBV1; j_call: TRBJ2-1; clone_size: once; d_call: -; cdr3_aa: CTSSQDGAGGHNEQFF; cdr3_nt: TGCACCAGCAGCCAAGATGGAGCGGGAGGCCACAATGAGCAGTTCTTC
v_call: TRBV5-8; j_call: TRBJ1-2; clone_size: -; d_call: -; cdr3_aa: CASSRGHNYGYTF; cdr3_nt: TGTGCCAGCAGCCGGGGACACAACTATGGCTACACCTTC
v_call: TRBV6-5; j_call: TRBJ2-7; clone_size: once; d_call: -; cdr3_aa: CASSYSVSGDSYEQYF; cdr3_nt: TGTGCCAGCAGTTACTCGGTTTCAGGGGACTCCTACGAGCAGTACTTC
v_call: TRBV5-1; j_call: TRBJ2-5; clone_size: -; d_call: -; cdr3_aa: CASSEGTGQETQYF; cdr3_nt: TGCGCCAGCAGCGAAGGGACGGGCCAAGAGACCCAGTACTTC
v_call: TRBV18; j_call: TRBJ2-5; clone_size: -; d_call: -; cdr3_aa: CASSNLPPAQETQYF; cdr3_nt: TGTGCCAGCTCAAATCTACCCCCAGCGCAAGAGACCCAGTACTTC
v_call: TRBV6-1; j_call: TRBJ1-1; clone_size: -; d_call: -; cdr3_aa: CASSERGTEAFF; cdr3_nt: TGTGCCAGCAGTGAACGGGGCACTGAAGCTTTCTTT
v_call: TRBV7-9; j_call: TRBJ2-1; clone_size: -; d_call: TRBD1; cdr3_aa: CARSSVRGPLNEQFF; cdr3_nt: TGTGCCAGGTCCTCGGTCAGGGGGCCGCTCAATGAGCAGTTCTTC